The 6 T cell receptor beta chains below all came from one sample that was sequenced in a study of blood T cells in healthy people across ages (dated by TCRdb to between 2014 and 2016). The receptor library was made with 5' RACE. This sample was sequenced with an Illumina HiSeq 2500. The second PCR ran for about 6 to 12 cycles and used a J-beta primer mix along with a sample-barcoded 5' primer. TCRdb passed the public sequencing reads through fastp at Q25 and MiXCR, retaining productive beta sequences. Records with the same CDR3 protein are collapsed into one entry carrying the most frequent genes and DNA. This sample gives hundreds of thousands of distinct CDR3 sequences in total; around 46% of them show up just once. The ten largest clonotypes hold 13% of the sample. The specimen sequenced was blood. Every receptor here comes from a man between 25 and 39 years old in good health.

The genes are TRBV6-2 or TRBV6-3 and TRBJ2-1; possible D gene TRBD1, 6 bases. V dropped 2 bases and J dropped 8 bases, with 16 bases sitting between them. Germline CDR1 and CDR2: MNHEY and SVGEGT. The CDR3 runs to 15 residues. DNA for the CDR3: TGTGCCAGCAGTTACCTGACAGGAGGTGGGGATGAGCAGTTCTTC. Its translation is CASSYLTGGGDEQFF.

The gene calls are TRBV4-1 and TRBJ1-1; the D gene is possibly TRBD1 (6 bases). Between the trimmed V and J ends, which lost 0 bases and 0 bases, there was a span of 14 bases. Per the germline V gene, CDR1 is MGHRA and CDR2 is YSYEKL. CDR3 length: 17 amino acids. This chain's CDR3 is CASSQDPGTPMNTEAFF. Here the CDR3 DNA reads TGCGCCAGCAGCCAAGATCCCGGGACACCCATGAACACTGAAGCTTTCTTT.

The V gene is TRBV7-2, the J gene TRBJ1-5, with D hard to call. This CDR3 is 14 amino acids long. V lost 1 base and J lost 6, with 10 bases in between. Looked up from germline, CDR1 is SGHTA and CDR2 is FQGNSA. CDR3 sequence: CASSLGVGAQPQHF. CDR3 nucleotides: TGTGCCAGCAGCTTAGGTGTTGGCGCTCAGCCCCAGCATTTT. The full variable domain, its missing parts supplied by reference TRBV7-2 and TRBJ1-5, is GAGVSQSPSNKVTEKGKDVELRCDPISGHTALYWYRQSLGQGLEFLIYFQGNSAPDKSGLPSDRFSAERTGGSVSTLTIQRTQQEDSAVYLCASSLGVGAQPQHFGDGTRLSIL.

This chain connects TRBV28 to TRBJ1-2, with 7 bases fitting TRBD1. The V segment lost 5 bases and the J segment 8 bases; nucleotides outside the gene matches: 5. CDR3 length equals 12 residues. Germline V lookup: CDR1 MDHEN, CDR2 SYDVKM. CDR3 sequence: CASSGDRYGYTF. The CDR3 bases are TGTGCCAGCAGTGGGGACAGATACGGCTACACCTTC.

This chain joins TRBV28 and TRBJ1-5, with TRBD1 matching over 7 bases. This CDR3 contains 14 residues. Germline V lookup: CDR1 MDHEN, CDR2 SYDVKM. J lost 6 bases, V lost 3 bases, and 5 bases had no gene match. CDR3 sequence: CASSFRSGGQPQHF. In nucleotides, the CDR3 is TGTGCCAGCAGTTTTCGGTCAGGGGGTCAGCCCCAGCATTTT.

The rearrangement uses TRBV6-6 and TRBJ1-5; D is perhaps TRBD1 (5 bases). Germline V gene sequence: CDR1 MNHNY, CDR2 SVGAGI (reference sequence). The V gene lost 7 bases and the J gene lost 5 bases, with 12 bases spanning the gap. The CDR3 runs to 13 residues. The CDR3 reads CASMRGMDQPQHF. The DNA of the CDR3 is TGTGCCAGCATGCGGGGCATGGATCAGCCCCAGCATTTT.